The clone carrying this T cell receptor (beta chain) occurred a few times. The time point denotes: persistent/refractory GD, antithyroid drugs over 5 years with positive TRAb. Extracted PBMC RNA gave rise to the TCR library. This sample is part of a study of regulatory T cells in long-lasting Graves disease. Both iRepertoire HTBI primers and Arm-PCR of CDR3 regions were used to build the TCR beta libraries. TCRdb fed the multiplex PCR reads into MiXCR, producing one record per CDR3 protein. The sample has 350,000 to 450,000 distinct CDR3 sequences; about 21% are singletons. The CDR3 totals 14 residues. CDR1 is MDHEN, CDR2 SYDVKM, per germline. Trimming removed 6 bases from V and 7 bases from J, with 15 bases in between.

The rearrangement links TRBV28 to TRBJ1-4; D unresolved. The sequencing used peripheral blood mononuclear cells (PBMCs), collected when the disease was refractory, from a patient treated with antithyroid drugs. The origin of this receptor is a female donor with Graves disease. CDR3 DNA: TGTGCCAGCAGATTAGTGGCCGGGGTTGAAAAACTGTTTTTT. This sequence encodes CASRLVAGVEKLFF.